The 32 T cell receptor beta chains listed next were all sequenced from one sample in a study of CD8+CD57+ T cells in acquired aplastic anemia (dated by TCRdb to 2017 to 2018). Sequencing relied on an Illumina HiSeq 2000. Genomic DNA was used as template for profiling of TCR beta VDJ combinations and CDR3 sequences. The raw public reads went through TCRdb reprocessing: fastp at Q25, MiXCR clone calling, in-frame beta chains kept. Rows are combined by CDR3 protein, so each entry shows the most common genes and DNA. The sample includes 150,000 to 200,000 distinct CDR3 sequences, with about 50% observed a single time. Jointly, the top ten make up about 31% of the sample. Expansion of CD8+CD57+ cells had been shown by flow cytometry in the patients chosen for sequencing. The sequenced sample was sorted CD4+, CD8+, or CD8+CD57+ T cells (not recorded which) from PBMCs. These receptors all come from a human donor with aplastic anemia.

The chain couples TRBV2 to TRBJ1-5; TRBD1 aligns across 8 bases. Germline CDR1 reads SNHLY; CDR2 reads FYNNEI. The CDR3 is 13 residues long. Trimming took 6 bases from V and 10 from J; bases not matched to a gene: 8. For the CDR3, the DNA is TGTGCCAGCAGGGGATTGACAGGGGAACCCCAGCATTTT. Translated: CASRGLTGEPQHF.

This clonotype was observed a few times. The chain joins TRBV30 to TRBJ1-2; TRBD1 agrees at 7 bases. The germline V gene has CDR1 GTSNPN and CDR2 SVGIG (reference sequence). V gave up 5 bases and J gave up 0 bases; unmatched junction bases: 9. The CDR3 contains 15 residues. CDR3 nucleotides: TGTGCCTGGGGGGACAGTGGGGTAGCTAACTATGGCTACACCTTC. This sequence encodes CAWGDSGVANYGYTF.

This clonotype has ten or more counts. CDR3 DNA sequence: TGTGCCAGCAGTTTTCCGTCCGGGGAGCTGTTTTTT. Translation: CASSFPSGELFF. The chain has TRBV12-3 or TRBV12-4 and TRBJ2-2, with D unclear. With 3 bases removed from V and 6 bases from J, the gap between germline ends came to 5 bases. The CDR3 extends over 12 amino acids.

The rearrangement joins TRBV19 to TRBJ1-1; D remains ambiguous. CDR3 size: 15 residues. V was trimmed by 2 bases and J by 2 bases, leaving 12 bases between them. Looked up from germline, CDR1 is LNHDA and CDR2 is SQIVND (reference sequence). Written as DNA, the CDR3 is TGTGCCAGTAGTATACCCCTTGGCAGTAACACTGAAGCTTTCTTT. Translated: CASSIPLGSNTEAFF.

The rearrangement joins TRBV10-3 to TRBJ2-3; the D is unclear. The V and J ends lost 4 bases and 1 base respectively, with 3 bases between them. The CDR3 is made up of 12 amino acids. Germline CDR1 reads ENHRY; CDR2 reads SYGVKD. This chain's CDR3 is CAISGGTDTQYF. For the CDR3, the DNA is TGTGCCATCAGTGGAGGCACAGATACGCAGTATTTT.

Worth noting for this clonotype: The junction differs from germline at one of its ends, possibly a read error. The CDR3 reads CASSETGELFF. CDR3 nucleotides: TGTGCCAGTAGTGAAACAGGGGAGCTATTTTTT. The rearrangement joins TRBV19 to TRBJ2-2, with 7 bases lining up with TRBD1. Germline-derived CDR1 and CDR2 are LNHDA and SQIVND (reference sequence). This CDR3 region has 11 residues. The variable domain in full, completed from reference TRBV19 and TRBJ2-2, reads DGGITQSPKYLFRKEGQNVTLSCEQNLNHDAMYWYRQDPGQGLRLIYYSQIVNDFQKGDIAEGYSVSREKKESFPLTVTSAQKNPTAFYLCASSETGELFFGEGSRLTVL.

In its sample, this clonotype was seen a few times. This sequence joins TRBV24-1 and TRBJ2-1; 9 bases fit TRBD2. V lost 3 bases, J lost 5 bases, and 4 bases stayed unmatched. There are 15 residues in the CDR3. The germline CDR1 and CDR2 sequences are KGHDR and SFDVKD. As DNA, the CDR3 is TGTGCCACCAGTGATCCCAGCGGGGGGCACAATGAGCAGTTCTTC. Translating gives CATSDPSGGHNEQFF.

V and J are TRBV2 and TRBJ2-5; maybe TRBD1 (8 bases). This CDR3 contains 15 residues. The V gene's germline CDR1 is SNHLY and CDR2 FYNNEI. V was pared by 4 bases and J by 5 bases, with 17 bases between. Here the CDR3 DNA reads TGTGCCAGCAGTGGTTGGACAGGGAGGGGGGAGACCCAGTACTTC. Protein product: CASSGWTGRGETQYF.

The chain combines TRBV10-3 with TRBJ1-2; no reliable D call. CDR3 length equals 12 residues. Trimming removed 4 bases at V and 8 bases at J, with 11 bases between. Germline V CDR1 and CDR2: ENHRY, SYGVKD. The CDR3 loop is CAISVLGSGYTF. CDR3 nucleotide sequence: TGTGCCATCAGTGTTTTAGGATCCGGCTACACCTTC.

The chain is built from TRBV12-3 or TRBV12-4 and TRBJ1-6; perhaps TRBD1 as D (5 bases). The CDR3 extends over 19 amino acids. Trimming pared 1 base from V and 7 bases from J, leaving 23 bases between. Here the CDR3 DNA reads TGTGCCAGCAGTTTAGAGGATGAGTGGGGCTGGGTCCGAAATTCACCCCTCCACTTT. Encoded protein: CASSLEDEWGWVRNSPLHF.

The J gene is TRBJ2-7, the V gene TRBV5-1; 8 bases align to TRBD1. The CDR3 has 16 amino acids. The germline V gene has CDR1 SGHRS and CDR2 YFSETQ. The trim removed 4 bases at V and 2 bases at J, leaving 11 bases unmatched. CDR3 coding DNA: TGCGCCAGCAGCCAATGGGGGGACAGGAGAACCTACGAGCAGTACTTC. Translation gives CASSQWGDRRTYEQYF.

This clonotype was found many times. The CDR3 nucleotides are TGTGCCAGCAGCTTCGGCAGGGCTCCTGAGCAGTACTTC. As protein: CASSFGRAPEQYF. The chain couples TRBV5-4 to TRBJ2-7; weak D call: TRBD1 (5 bases). V was cut by 2 bases and J by 7 bases, with 13 bases left in between. The CDR3 is 13 amino acids. The germline gives CDR1 SGHNT, CDR2 YYREEE (reference sequence).

With respect to this clonotype: One base away lies a much larger clone, so this may be a sequencing read error. Since no conserved phenylalanine or tryptophan closes the CDR3, a read error is the likely cause. The chain joins TRBV7-2 to TRBJ2-7; 8 bases are shared with TRBD1. The CDR3 length is 15 residues. Germline V lookup: CDR1 SGHTA, CDR2 FQGNSA. Trimming cost V 5 bases and J 0 bases; bases outside gene matches: 6. The CDR3 loop is CASSPQGTGSYEQYL. DNA of the CDR3: TGTGCCAGCAGCCCCCAAGGGACAGGCTCCTACGAGCAGTACCTC.

The V call is TRBV7-8, the J call TRBJ1-3; 9 bases are a match to TRBD1. Trimming cost V 8 bases and J 3 bases; bases outside gene matches: 5. Germline loops: CDR1 SGHVS, CDR2 FQNEAQ. The CDR3 length is 14 residues. CDR3 sequence reads: CASATGGSGNTIYF. The CDR3 region has the DNA TGTGCCAGCGCTACAGGGGGCAGTGGAAACACCATATATTTT.

J is TRBJ2-7 and V is TRBV6-1, with D unresolved. CDR1 and CDR2 (germline): MNHNS, SASEGT. CDR3 length equals 14 residues. V was clipped by 4 bases and J by 2 bases, with 12 bases between them. The CDR3 DNA reads as TGTGCCAGCAGTGCGCGGTCCGTAACCTACGAGCAGTACTTC. This encodes CASSARSVTYEQYF.

Ten or more counts support this clonotype. V and J are TRBV12-3 or TRBV12-4 and TRBJ1-4; 7 nucleotides align to TRBD1. The V and J ends lost 6 bases and 3 bases, in that order; junction bases with no gene match: 10. The CDR3 extends over 16 amino acids. CDR3 amino acids: CASSPHGTASNEKLFF. The CDR3, as DNA: TGTGCCAGCAGCCCACACGGGACAGCCTCTAATGAAAAACTGTTTTTT.

The chain couples TRBV24-1 to TRBJ2-2; D is perhaps TRBD2 (7 bases). V lost 0 bases to trimming and J lost 11 bases, with 15 bases between them. CDR3 length: 15 residues. Germline V gives CDR1 KGHDR, CDR2 SFDVKD. The chain's CDR3 is CATSDLGRGPVELFF. DNA of the CDR3: TGTGCCACCAGTGATTTGGGGCGGGGGCCCGTCGAGCTGTTTTTT.

This sequence joins TRBV20-1 and TRBJ2-3; 10 positions match TRBD2. The germline V gene has CDR1 DFQATT and CDR2 SNEGSKA (reference sequence). The CDR3 has 15 amino acids. The V segment lost 2 bases and the J segment 4 bases; nucleotides outside the gene matches: 6. The CDR3: CSARRASGGADTQYF. The CDR3 nucleotides are TGCAGTGCTAGAAGGGCTAGCGGGGGCGCAGATACGCAGTATTTT.

The V gene is TRBV5-6, the J gene TRBJ2-5; D gene unclear. The CDR3 loop spans 13 amino acids. V lost 0 bases and J 3 bases, leaving 6 bases between the germline ends. The germline V gene encodes CDR1 SGHDT and CDR2 YYEEEE. The CDR3: CASSLAAEETQYF. The CDR3 nucleotides read TGTGCCAGCAGCTTGGCGGCAGAAGAGACCCAGTACTTC.

This clonotype was detected ten times or more. The chain recombines TRBV27 with TRBJ2-7; 10 nucleotides match TRBD2. V lost 3 bases to trimming and J lost 6 bases; unmatched junction nucleotides: 5. The CDR3 length is 14 residues. Germline V gene data show CDR1 as MNHEY and CDR2 as SMNVEV (reference sequence). The CDR3 region is CASSLLAGVPEQYF. Written as DNA, the CDR3 is TGTGCCAGCAGTTTGCTAGCGGGAGTTCCCGAGCAGTACTTC.

This clonotype was picked up many times. V gene TRBV4-1 combines with J gene TRBJ2-5; D remains unclear. Deletions cut 0 bases from V and 5 bases from J, with 13 bases between. The CDR3 sequence is 15 residues long. Germline CDR1 is MGHRA and CDR2 is YSYEKL. CDR3 protein: CASSQEPHTPETQYF. The CDR3 bases are TGCGCCAGCAGCCAAGAGCCCCACACCCCGGAGACCCAGTACTTC.

This clonotype was observed a handful of times. This chain joins TRBV27 and TRBJ2-3; possible D gene TRBD1, 5 bases. This CDR3 comprises 15 residues. Between the trimmed V and J ends, which lost 2 bases and 2 bases, there was a span of 11 bases. Germline loops: CDR1 MNHEY, CDR2 SMNVEV (reference sequence). The CDR3 reads CASSLVRGYTDTQYF. Here the CDR3 DNA reads TGTGCCAGCAGTTTAGTTAGGGGATACACAGATACGCAGTATTTT.

This clonotype has at least ten counts. The chain is built from TRBV15 and TRBJ1-2; a possible D gene is TRBD1 (5 bases). This CDR3 contains 17 residues. V lost 4 bases and J lost 3, with 21 bases in between. Per germline, CDR1 LNHNV and CDR2 YYDKDF (reference sequence). CDR3 nucleotides: TGTGCCACCAGCATCCCGACCGGGGGGGAGCGGCACTATGGCTACACCTTC. This translates into CATSIPTGGERHYGYTF. The variable domain in full, completed from reference TRBV15 and TRBJ1-2, reads DAMVIQNPRYQVTQFGKPVTLSCSQTLNHNVMYWYQQKSSQAPKLLFHYYDKDFNNEADTPDNFQSRRPNTSFCFLDIRSPGLGDTAMYLCATSIPTGGERHYGYTFGSGTRLTVV.

Only a few counts were recorded for this clonotype. The chain combines TRBV15 with TRBJ2-5; no clear D gene. This CDR3 contains 14 residues. Germline CDR1 reads LNHNV; CDR2 reads YYDKDF (reference sequence). The V gene lost 5 bases and the J gene lost 5 bases, with 15 bases spanning the gap. The DNA for the CDR3 is TGTGCCACCAGCGATCGGAAGGGATGGGAGACCCAGTACTTC. The encoded protein is CATSDRKGWETQYF.

This clonotype was seen more than once but under ten times. This chain links TRBV18 with TRBJ1-2; TRBD1 matches at 7 bases. This CDR3 spans 13 amino acids. With 0 bases clipped from V and 8 bases from J, the junction kept 3 bases outside the gene matches. Germline V gives CDR1 KGHSH, CDR2 LQKENI. Written as DNA, the CDR3 is TGTGCCAGCTCACCACCCACAGGGGAAGGCTACACCTTC. Amino acid sequence: CASSPPTGEGYTF. The whole variable domain, remainder taken from reference TRBV18 and TRBJ1-2, is NAGVMQNPRHLVRRRGQEARLRCSPMKGHSHVYWYRQLPEEGLKFMVYLQKENIIDESGMPKERFSAEFPKEGPSILRIQQVVRGDSAAYFCASSPPTGEGYTFGSGTRLTVV.

This clonotype was seen more than once but under ten times. The chain couples TRBV7-8 to TRBJ1-5; D not resolved. The germline V gene encodes CDR1 SGHVS and CDR2 FQNEAQ. This CDR3 comprises 15 residues. The V gene lost 1 base and the J gene lost 0 bases, with 7 bases spanning the gap. The CDR3 reads CASSLGGYSNQPQHF. Here the CDR3 DNA reads TGTGCCAGCAGCTTAGGGGGTTATAGCAATCAGCCCCAGCATTTT. Complete variable domain (other parts from reference TRBV7-8 and TRBJ1-5): GAGVSQSPRYKVAKRGQDVALRCDPISGHVSLFWYQQALGQGPEFLTYFQNEAQLDKSGLPSDRFFAERPEGSVSTLKIQRTQQEDSAVYLCASSLGGYSNQPQHFGDGTRLSIL.

The chain combines TRBV7-2 with TRBJ1-6, with TRBD1 as a possible D gene (5 bases). In germline, CDR1 is SGHTA, CDR2 FQGNSA. Trimming removed 6 bases at V and 9 bases at J, with 15 bases between. The CDR3 runs 14 residues. CDR3 loop: CASRLRGPSSPLHF. The DNA for the CDR3 is TGTGCCAGCAGACTGAGGGGCCCTAGTTCACCCCTCCACTTT.

Many counts were recorded for this clonotype. V and J are TRBV6-5 and TRBJ1-2, with a weak D call TRBD1 (5 bases). The V end lost 2 bases, the J end lost 8 bases, and 9 bases lay between the germline ends. The CDR3 consists of 12 residues. Germline V gene sequence: CDR1 MNHEY, CDR2 SVGAGI. The CDR3, as DNA: TGTGCCAGCAGTTACGGCAGGGACGGCTACACCTTC. Its translation: CASSYGRDGYTF.

This sequence joins TRBV2 and TRBJ1-5, with D perhaps matching TRBD1 (6 bases). Trimming left V 6 bases short and J 4 bases short, with 13 bases between. The germline gives CDR1 SNHLY, CDR2 FYNNEI. This CDR3 has 14 residues. The DNA for the CDR3 is TGTGCCAGCAGGCCAGGGGACGGGAATCAGCCCCAGCATTTT. It translates to CASRPGDGNQPQHF.

The sample holds many counts of this clonotype. The chain uses TRBV4-1 and TRBJ1-1; D remains ambiguous. CDR1 MGHRA and CDR2 YSYEKL come from the germline V gene. This CDR3 region has 13 residues. The V end was cut by 3 bases, the J end by 5 bases, with 10 bases between. The CDR3: CASSQSGVTEAFF. The CDR3 DNA reads TGCGCCAGCAGCCAGAGTGGAGTAACTGAAGCTTTCTTT.

This chain connects TRBV27 to TRBJ2-7; D is undetermined. Germline V gene data show CDR1 as MNHEY and CDR2 as SMNVEV (reference sequence). This CDR3 is built from 13 residues. Trimming shortened V by 6 bases and J by 1 base, and 10 bases separated the two germline ends. DNA for the CDR3: TGTGCCAGCAGACTGATGCGGTCCTACGAGCAGTACTTC. The encoded protein is CASRLMRSYEQYF.

This chain uses TRBV25-1 with TRBJ1-2; 11 nucleotides match TRBD1. J was trimmed by 4 bases and V by 4 bases; bases with no gene match: 8. The CDR3 runs 16 residues. Germline CDR1 reads MGHDK; CDR2 reads SYGVNS. CDR3 sequence: CASSGPWTGGGYGYTF. The CDR3 nucleotides are TGTGCCAGCAGTGGGCCGTGGACAGGGGGCGGCTATGGCTACACCTTC.